The T cell receptor (beta chain) under discussion was sequenced for a study of T cell responses to AZD1222 COVID-19 vaccine. Unmatched junction bases numbered 10, after V lost 0 bases and J lost 6 bases. Looked up from germline, CDR1 is SGDLS and CDR2 is YYNGEE. The CDR3 length is 16 residues. Assay: immunoSEQ multiplex PCR; the TCRdb copy retains only in-frame clones and omits some. The sample has some 140,000 clones, roughly 93% seen once; the top ten hold 6% to 7%. This specimen was peripheral blood, taken 28 days after the second AZD1222 dose. The rearrangement uses TRBV9 and TRBJ1-2, with TRBD1 matching 8 bases. This TCR came from an adult who received the AZD1222 COVID-19 vaccine. Written as DNA, the CDR3 is TGTGCCAGCAGCGTAGTGGCAGCAGGGGGCTCTAATGGCTACACCTTC. This codes for CASSVVAAGGSNGYTF. Supplemented by reference TRBV9 and TRBJ1-2, the full variable domain reads DSGVTQTPKHLITATGQRVTLRCSPRSGDLSVYWYQQSLDQGLQFLIQYYNGEERAKGNILERFSAQQFPDLHSELNLSSLELGDSALYFCASSVVAAGGSNGYTFGSGTRLTVV.